This entry describes one T cell receptor (beta chain). The record originates from a study of blood T cell repertoires in COVID-19. Sequencing was performed with immunoSEQ multiplex PCR; in TCRdb, only in-frame clones are kept and a portion is missing. This table has roughly 290,000 clones, around 90% appearing once. V was pared by 3 bases and J by 8 bases, with 17 bases between. The CDR3 is 14 residues long. From germline, CDR1 is KGHSH and CDR2 LQKENI. Sample: PBMCs or T cells enriched from blood (not recorded which). This receptor was taken from a woman under 30 with acute COVID-19. This chain connects TRBV18 to TRBJ2-7; D may be TRBD1 (6 bases). CDR3 DNA sequence: TGTGCCAGCTCACCGACCAGGGAGCAGGGGAAGCAGTACTTC. Translation: CASSPTREQGKQYF.